The source of this T cell receptor (beta chain) is a study of blood T cell repertoires in COVID-19. As for the study in general: The United States, Italy and Spain provided the acute and convalescent COVID-19 samples. PBMCs, B-cell-depleted T cells, or T cells were the source of the cDNA or gDNA that made up the material.

This clone appeared a single time. Authors' processing steps: It was from reference gene primer amplification that nucleated cell counts were estimated. This table comes from immunoSEQ multiplex PCR, and its TCRdb copy is limited to in-frame clones, with some not included. V, J and clone size reflect that table, while D and trimming were determined from the DNA. This sample has approximately 220,000 clones, with around 84% found just once. V lost 6 bases and J lost 7; bases outside the gene matches: 13. The germline V gene encodes CDR1 MNHEY and CDR2 SVGEGT. This CDR3 contains 15 residues. This chain links TRBV6-2 or TRBV6-3 with TRBJ2-7, with TRBD2 matching 9 bases. The receptor was isolated from a woman aged 55-75 years who had recovered from COVID-19. The sample taken for sequencing was peripheral blood. The CDR3 reads CASSPTGGGAREQYF. The CDR3 region has the DNA TGTGCCAGCAGCCCCACGGGCGGGGGGGCTCGAGAGCAGTACTTC.